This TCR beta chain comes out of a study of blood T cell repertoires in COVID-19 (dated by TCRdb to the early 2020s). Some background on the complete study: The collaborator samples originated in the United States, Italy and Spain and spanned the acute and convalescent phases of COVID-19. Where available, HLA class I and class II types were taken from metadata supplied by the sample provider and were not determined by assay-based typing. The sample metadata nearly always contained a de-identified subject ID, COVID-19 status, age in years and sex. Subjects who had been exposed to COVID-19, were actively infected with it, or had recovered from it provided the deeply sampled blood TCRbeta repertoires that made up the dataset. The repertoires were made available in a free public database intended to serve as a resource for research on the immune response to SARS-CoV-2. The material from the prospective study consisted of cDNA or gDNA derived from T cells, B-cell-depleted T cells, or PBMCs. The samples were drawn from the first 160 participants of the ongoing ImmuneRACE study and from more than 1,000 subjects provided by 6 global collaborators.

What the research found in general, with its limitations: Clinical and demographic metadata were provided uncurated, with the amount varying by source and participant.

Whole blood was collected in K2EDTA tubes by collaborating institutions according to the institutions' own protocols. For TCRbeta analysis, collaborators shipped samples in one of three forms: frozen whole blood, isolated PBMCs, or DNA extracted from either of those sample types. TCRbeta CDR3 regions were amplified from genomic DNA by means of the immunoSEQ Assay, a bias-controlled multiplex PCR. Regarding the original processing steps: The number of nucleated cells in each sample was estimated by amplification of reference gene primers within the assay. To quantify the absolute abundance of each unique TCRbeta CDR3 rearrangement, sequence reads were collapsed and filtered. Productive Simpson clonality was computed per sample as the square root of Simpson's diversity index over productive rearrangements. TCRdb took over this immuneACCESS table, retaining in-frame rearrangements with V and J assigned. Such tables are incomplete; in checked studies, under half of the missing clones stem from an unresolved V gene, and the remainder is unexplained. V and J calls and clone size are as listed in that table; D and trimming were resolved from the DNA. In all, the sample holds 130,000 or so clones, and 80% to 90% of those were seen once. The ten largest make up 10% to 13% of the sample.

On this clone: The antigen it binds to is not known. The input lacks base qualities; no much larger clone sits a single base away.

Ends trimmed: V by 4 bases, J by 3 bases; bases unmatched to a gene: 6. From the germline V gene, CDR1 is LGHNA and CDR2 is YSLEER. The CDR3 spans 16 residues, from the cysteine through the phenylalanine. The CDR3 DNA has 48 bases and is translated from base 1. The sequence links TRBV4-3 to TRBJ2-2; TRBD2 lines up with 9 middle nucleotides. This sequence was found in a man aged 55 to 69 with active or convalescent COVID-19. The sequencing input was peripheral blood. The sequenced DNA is TGCGCCAGCAGCCCGGCGGGAGGGCGCGACACCGGGGAGCTGTTTTTT. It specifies CASSPAGGRDTGELFF.